The T cell receptor (beta chain) described here comes from a study of T cell responses to AZD1222 COVID-19 vaccine. Overall study results and limits: Among spike-specific TCRs, nearly half reportedly target unmutated variant regions. Vaccination with two AZD1222 doses was followed by a rise in Spike-specific TCR breadth and depth. Mostly white British, mostly female donors; authors suggested clonal diversity may be underestimated. Baseline seropositivity characterized only 5 to 7 AZD1222 recipients.

J lost 0 bases, V lost 6 bases, and 5 bases had no gene match. The CDR3 totals 15 residues. Germline lookup yields CDR1 LGHNT and CDR2 FRNRAP. For this clone: Its target is not known.

Produced via immunoSEQ multiplex PCR; TCRdb's table is partial and in-frame only. The repertoire holds about 130,000 clones, with over 75% as singletons. The TCR comes from an adult in good health. The gene calls are TRBV12-5 and TRBJ2-1; 7 nucleotides agree with TRBD1. The sequences come from peripheral blood, collected on day 0 of AZD1222 vaccination. The DNA for the CDR3 is TGTGCTAGTGGGCAGGGGGTAAGCTCCTACAATGAGCAGTTCTTC. It translates to CASGQGVSSYNEQFF.